This note documents a single T cell receptor (beta chain) sequence. The antigen is undetermined. The CDR3 is 15 amino acids. Germline CDR1 and CDR2: MGHRA and YSYEKL. The junction had 3 bases not matched to a gene; V was cut back by 0 bases and J by 3 bases. This entry is derived from a study of chemoradiotherapy in HPV16-positive cancers. Overall study findings and caveats: Candidate HPV-specific clones and E7-related TCR motifs grew in tumor during treatment.

Using immunoSEQ multiplex PCR, the repertoire was profiled, and TCRdb retains in-frame clones only, with some absent. The table includes about 34,000 clones, about nine tenths detected once. Here the sequenced sample was blood, taken from a patient who underwent chemoradiotherapy. This sequence joins TRBV4-1 and TRBJ2-7; 9 positions agree with TRBD1. This TCR came from a human donor with HPV-associated anogenital cancer. In nucleotides, the CDR3 is TGCGCCAGCAGCCAAGATGGACAGGGGAACTACGAGCAGTACTTC. It yields the protein CASSQDGQGNYEQYF.